This T cell receptor (beta chain) was profiled in a study of tissue T cells after allogeneic stem cell transplantation (dated by TCRdb to between 2021 and 2024). Study-wide context: Using research autopsies of patients with and without GVHD, plus mouse models of GVHD, the study profiled TCR beta repertoires across many tissues. On the human side, the study was prospective and observational, with no blinding or randomization.

Receptor amplification or capture employed the immunoSEQ multiplex PCR assay. TCRbeta CDR3 sequencing was performed at survey depth by Adaptive Biotechnologies, and CDR3 sequences, V/J genes, productive frequency and template counts were reported. Amplification of TCR beta CDR3 regions started from genomic DNA instead of RNA. The original methods were these. Pairwise repertoire overlap between tissues was quantified with Jensen-Shannon divergence, where 1 means complete divergence and 0 identical. Tissues were clustered by single-linkage agglomerative hierarchical clustering of pairwise JSD values and displayed as dendrograms. GLIPH2 was run on all patient samples with simulation_depth 1000, kmer_min_depth 3, cdr3_length_cutoff 8, keeping groups with more than two unique CDR3s. In a standardized tissue-overlap score, Jaccard GLIPH-group overlap across patients was extrapolated to a standard repertoire size of 1000 clones. Associations of diversity with clinical or experimental variables used linear mixed-effect models with tissue fixed effects and individual random effects. What TCRdb holds here is the immuneACCESS table cut down to in-frame rearrangements. Part of the clones is not present; checked against another copy, under half of the missing clones reflect an unresolved V gene, and the others are unexplained. Clone size and the V and J calls come from that table; the DNA yielded D and trimming. The sample data list 45,000 to 50,000 clones, and around 69% of these were observed just once. Together, the top ten hold roughly 0.66% of the sample.

Results the study describes overall, beyond this receptor: The patient cohort was small and varied clinically, and sampling depth was recognized as a limitation. Which tissue TCRs were alloreactive or antigen-specific was not determined in the study, and some of the clones might have been host cells that persisted. Within patients, how anatomically similar tissues were was a major factor shaping TCR repertoire composition, regardless of disease or transplant status. In both patients and mice, T cells from blood and spleen covered only a limited part of the TCR repertoire found in tissues. Only a few T cell clones appeared in more than one patient, yet motif-based clustering showed tissue-specific repertoire signatures that were shared between patients.

A note on this clone: Its binding antigen is unknown. Throughout, gene names and germline sequences are given for the mouse. The sequence runs out 1 residue before the end of the CDR3; the remainder is reconstructed from the germline J gene.

V is trimmed back by 4 bases and J by 2 bases, and the junction contains 9 bases that no gene match accounts for. The germline V gene provides CDR1 SGHND and CDR2 FRSKSL. The CDR3, cysteine through phenylalanine, is 17 amino acids long. Sequencing covers 48 bases of the CDR3, shown here with the frame starting at base 1. Sequences were obtained from sorted cells pooled from one or two spleens. This receptor was obtained from a pool of C57BL/6 mice in good health. Recombination joined TRBV15 with TRBJ2-7, and 12 junction bases match TRBD1. The CDR3 loop reads CASSSGTGGARAYEQYF. The DNA read from the CDR3 is TGTGCCAGCAGTTCCGGGACAGGGGGCGCAAGGGCCTATGAACAGTAC.